Shown below are 30 T cell receptor beta chains from a single sample sequenced in a study of molecular identifiers for immune sequencing clone quantification. One entry per CDR3 protein results from TCRdb running MiXCR on the PCR reads. The profile shows roughly 320,000 distinct CDR3 sequences, over 20% of them singletons. The sequenced sample consisted of naive CD8+ T cells from blood, with Jurkat cell RNA spiked in. Subset meaning: FACS-sorted CD8+CD4-CCR7+CD45RA+ naive T cells. These receptors all stem from a human donor in good health. Some libraries in this study had Jurkat cell RNA spiked in.

Concerning this clonotype itself: An end of the junction differs from the germline gene, which may be a read error. V is TRBV7-6 and J is TRBJ2-7; D is unclear. There are 11 residues in the CDR3. Germline-derived CDR1 and CDR2 are SGHVS and FNYEAQ. The DNA of the CDR3 is TGTGCCAGCAGCACAACCTACGAGCAGCACTTC. It yields the protein CASSTTYEQHF.

In this sample, this clonotype turned up many times. The chain combines TRBV12-3 or TRBV12-4 with TRBJ1-2; possible D gene TRBD1, 5 bases. The CDR3 runs 14 residues. The V end lost 3 bases, the J end lost 2 bases, and 10 bases lay between the germline ends. The CDR3 DNA sequence: TGTGCCAGCAGTTTCGGGGGTAGGAACTATGGCTACACCTTC. It encodes CASSFGGRNYGYTF.

This clonotype was counted at least ten times. The gene calls are TRBV7-2 and TRBJ2-7; either TRBD1 or TRBD2 may fit D (5 bases each). The CDR3 contains 15 residues. V was trimmed by 1 base and J by 0 bases, leaving 10 bases between them. CDR1 and CDR2 from the germline V gene are SGHTA and FQGNSA. The CDR3 sequence is CASSLEGSSSYEQYF. The CDR3 nucleotides read TGTGCCAGCAGCTTAGAGGGGAGTAGCTCCTACGAGCAGTACTTC.

This clonotype has at least ten counts. The genes are TRBV9 and TRBJ2-6; TRBD1 might be the D (5 bases). The CDR3 length is 15 residues. The germline V gene has CDR1 SGDLS and CDR2 YYNGEE. V was clipped by 5 bases and J by 1 base, with 10 bases between them. CDR3 protein: CASRSGFSGANVLTF. The CDR3 region has the DNA TGTGCCAGCAGATCAGGGTTTTCTGGGGCCAACGTCCTGACTTTC.

The gene calls are TRBV25-1 and TRBJ2-7; 9 bases map to TRBD2. The CDR3 has 14 amino acids. The V segment lost 2 bases and the J segment 1 base; nucleotides outside the gene matches: 0. Germline V gene lookup returns CDR1 MGHDK and CDR2 SYGVNS. For the CDR3, the DNA is TGTGCCAGCAGTGAACTAGCGGGATCCTACGAGCAGTACTTC. Its protein product is CASSELAGSYEQYF.

The chain combines TRBV19 with TRBJ1-1; no firm D call. Trimming pared 4 bases from V and 7 bases from J, leaving 7 bases between. Per germline, CDR1 LNHDA and CDR2 SQIVND (reference sequence). The CDR3 consists of 11 residues. The DNA for the CDR3 is TGTGCCAGTAGTAGTTTAAGTGAAGCTTTCTTT. This gives the protein CASSSLSEAFF.

There are many counts of this clonotype. The CDR3 sequence is CASSHPGQGAAGELFF. The DNA for the CDR3 is TGTGCCAGCAGCCATCCGGGACAGGGGGCAGCCGGGGAGCTGTTTTTT. The chain joins TRBV7-9 to TRBJ2-2, with 12 bases identical to TRBD1. The length of the CDR3 is 16 residues. Germline assignment: CDR1 SEHNR and CDR2 FQNEAQ (reference sequence). V dropped 5 bases and J dropped 6; count of bases not matched to a gene: 7.

Concerning this clonotype: Given a much more abundant clone one base away, this may be a read error. This rearrangement joins TRBV29-1 to TRBJ2-3; a possible D gene is TRBD2 (6 bases). Trimming stripped 0 bases from V and 2 bases from J, with 12 bases between. The CDR3 runs 15 residues. Germline-derived CDR1 and CDR2 are SQVTM and ANQGSEA. Here the CDR3 reads CSVEDVAVLTDTQYF. CDR3 DNA sequence: TGCAGCGTTGAAGATGTAGCGGTGCTCACAGATACGCAGTATTTT.

The rearrangement uses TRBV6-5 and TRBJ1-1; D possibly corresponds to TRBD1 (6 bases). Trimming stripped 10 bases from V and 3 bases from J, with 12 bases between. The germline V gene encodes CDR1 MNHEY and CDR2 SVGAGI. CDR3 size: 12 residues. Written as DNA, the CDR3 is TGTGCCACCGGACAGAGGTACACTGAAGCTTTCTTT. Encoded protein: CATGQRYTEAFF.

In this sample, this clonotype turned up many times. This chain joins TRBV6-1 and TRBJ2-7, with 12 nucleotides matching TRBD2. Germline lookup yields CDR1 MNHNS and CDR2 SASEGT. Trimming removed 1 base from V and 5 bases from J; junction bases left unmatched: 0. This CDR3 is built from 14 residues. The CDR3 bases are TGTGCCAGCAGTGAAGGACTAGCGGGGGACGAGCAGTACTTC. It codes for CASSEGLAGDEQYF.

This clonotype was counted only a few times. V is TRBV24-1 and J is TRBJ2-1, with D possibly being TRBD1 or TRBD2 (5 bases each). The V end lost 3 bases, the J end lost 2 bases, and 13 bases lay between the germline ends. Looked up from germline, CDR1 is KGHDR and CDR2 is SFDVKD. The CDR3 consists of 16 residues. CDR3 sequence: CATSDTGTAAYNEQFF. In DNA form, the CDR3 reads TGTGCCACCAGTGATACCGGGACGGCGGCCTACAATGAGCAGTTCTTC.

This clonotype was seen only a few times. Possible read error: a much larger clone is one base away. The chain uses TRBV7-9 and TRBJ1-2; the D gene is possibly TRBD1 (5 bases). Trimming removed 7 bases from V and 3 bases from J, with 21 bases in between. This CDR3 contains 16 residues. From germline, CDR1 is SEHNR and CDR2 FQNEAQ (reference sequence). Written as DNA, the CDR3 is TGTGCCAGCAACCCACCCCTCGTCAGGGAGGACTATGGCTACACCTTC. Amino acids: CASNPPLVREDYGYTF.

This clonotype was picked up many times. The rearrangement links TRBV12-3 or TRBV12-4 to TRBJ1-5; D not resolved. Trimming left V 3 bases short and J 5 bases short, with 11 bases between. There are 14 residues in the CDR3. DNA of the CDR3: TGTGCCAGCAGTTTGCGAGACACCGATCAGCCCCAGCATTTT. This sequence encodes CASSLRDTDQPQHF.

This clonotype is a singleton in its sample. This sequence joins TRBV15 and TRBJ1-5; TRBD1 might be the D (6 bases). The germline gives CDR1 LNHNV, CDR2 YYDKDF (reference sequence). The CDR3 totals 16 residues. V shed 0 bases and J shed 7 bases, with 16 bases lying between them. Here the CDR3 reads CATSRDSAGDFQPQHF. CDR3 nucleotides: TGTGCCACCAGCAGAGATTCGGCAGGGGACTTCCAGCCCCAGCATTTT. The whole variable domain, filled in from reference TRBV15 and TRBJ1-5, reads DAMVIQNPRYQVTQFGKPVTLSCSQTLNHNVMYWYQQKSSQAPKLLFHYYDKDFNNEADTPDNFQSRRPNTSFCFLDIRSPGLGDTAMYLCATSRDSAGDFQPQHFGDGTRLSIL.

This CDR3 reads CASSQGIPTGPTQVGGRTDTQYF. The CDR3 DNA reads as TGCGCCAGCAGCCAGGGCATCCCGACAGGCCCAACGCAGGTTGGGGGGAGGACAGATACGCAGTATTTT. This chain joins TRBV4-3 and TRBJ2-3; possibly TRBD1 or TRBD2 for D (6 bases each). Trimming shortened V by 3 bases and J by 3 bases, and 37 bases separated the two germline ends. CDR3 size: 23 residues. Germline lookup yields CDR1 LGHNA and CDR2 YSLEER.

Ten or more counts support this clonotype. The chain has TRBV2 and TRBJ1-1; D gene uncertain. CDR1 and CDR2 (germline): SNHLY, FYNNEI. V lost 4 bases, J lost 0 bases, and 6 bases lay in between. This CDR3 region has 13 residues. In DNA, the CDR3 is TGTGCCAGCAGTGGACTGATGAACACTGAAGCTTTCTTT. It translates to CASSGLMNTEAFF. Supplemented by reference TRBV2 and TRBJ1-1, the full variable domain reads EPEVTQTPSHQVTQMGQEVILRCVPISNHLYFYWYRQILGQKVEFLVSFYNNEISEKSEIFDDQFSVERPDGSNFTLKIRSTKLEDSAMYFCASSGLMNTEAFFGQGTRLTVV.

This clonotype was seen many times. This chain uses TRBV27 with TRBJ2-3, with 8 nucleotides matching TRBD2. V trimming: 8 bases; J trimming: 1 base; junction bases outside the gene matches: 2. Germline CDR1 and CDR2: MNHEY and SMNVEV (reference sequence). The CDR3 is made up of 13 amino acids. The CDR3 bases are TGTGCCAGCCGAGCGGGGGGCACAGATACGCAGTATTTT. It encodes CASRAGGTDTQYF.

For this clonotype: A read error is possible here, since a much larger clone lies one base away. In DNA, the CDR3 is TGTGCCAGCAGTTCCCGATTCTCCAAGCAGTACTTC. Its translation is CASSSRFSKQYF. The V gene is TRBV27, the J gene TRBJ2-7; D unclear. The CDR3 is made up of 12 amino acids. Looked up from germline, CDR1 is MNHEY and CDR2 is SMNVEV (reference sequence). The ends were cut back, 4 bases at V and 8 bases at J, with 12 bases in the middle.

This clonotype was observed a handful of times. The chain joins TRBV4-3 to TRBJ2-3; weak D call: TRBD2 (7 bases). The CDR3 has 15 amino acids. Trimming pared 0 bases from V and 4 bases from J, leaving 11 bases between. Looked up from germline, CDR1 is LGHNA and CDR2 is YSLEER. CDR3 protein: CASSQEGGGADTQYF. The CDR3 DNA is TGCGCCAGCAGCCAAGAGGGGGGGGGCGCAGATACGCAGTATTTT.

Ten or more counts support this clonotype. The chain employs TRBV6-6 and TRBJ2-7; D possibly corresponds to TRBD2 (5 bases). CDR3 length equals 12 residues. Germline V gene data show CDR1 as MNHNY and CDR2 as SVGAGI (reference sequence). The ends were cut back, 7 bases at V and 6 bases at J, with 13 bases in the middle. CDR3 amino acids: CASTNEGFEQYF. CDR3 DNA: TGTGCCAGCACCAACGAGGGTTTCGAGCAGTACTTC.

J is TRBJ2-7 and V is TRBV27; no reliable D call. The CDR3 has 16 residues. V lost 2 bases and J 0 bases, leaving 14 bases between the germline ends. Germline lookup yields CDR1 MNHEY and CDR2 SMNVEV (reference sequence). The CDR3, as DNA: TGTGCCAGCAGTTTAAGCCTAGGATGGAGCTCCTACGAGCAGTACTTC. Translated, it gives CASSLSLGWSSYEQYF.

This clonotype was observed many times. The chain employs TRBV18 and TRBJ2-2; D possibly corresponds to TRBD1 (6 bases). Trimming removed 4 bases from V and 1 base from J, with 10 bases in between. There are 15 residues in the CDR3. Germline CDR1 KGHSH, CDR2 LQKENI. The CDR3 region has the DNA TGTGCCAGCTCACGACCGACAGGGAACACCGGGGAGCTGTTTTTT. It yields the protein CASSRPTGNTGELFF. The full variable domain, in which reference TRBV18 and TRBJ2-2 provide the parts outside the CDR3, is NAGVMQNPRHLVRRRGQEARLRCSPMKGHSHVYWYRQLPEEGLKFMVYLQKENIIDESGMPKERFSAEFPKEGPSILRIQQVVRGDSAAYFCASSRPTGNTGELFFGEGSRLTVL.

In its sample, this clonotype was seen a few times. This rearrangement joins TRBV30 to TRBJ2-2; TRBD2 aligns across 7 bases. Trimming took 0 bases from V and 6 from J; bases not matched to a gene: 7. Germline V lookup: CDR1 GTSNPN, CDR2 SVGIG (reference sequence). The CDR3 sequence is 15 residues long. The CDR3 DNA reads TGTGCCTGGAGTGTACGCGGGGGAGAGGCCGGGGAGCTGTTTTTT. Translated, it gives CAWSVRGGEAGELFF.

A word on this clonotype: A clone one base away is much larger, so this may be a read error. The CDR3 here is CASSYLTGGYEQYF. In DNA, the CDR3 is TGTGCCAGCAGTTACTTGACGGGAGGATACGAGCAGTACTTC. This chain joins TRBV6-6 and TRBJ2-7, with TRBD2 matching over 7 bases. The CDR3 sequence is 14 residues long. V dropped 1 base and J dropped 4; count of bases not matched to a gene: 4. Germline loops: CDR1 MNHNY, CDR2 SVGAGI (reference sequence).

This clonotype was recorded many times. The chain carries TRBV9 and TRBJ1-1, with D unresolved. CDR3 length equals 12 residues. Trimming stripped 5 bases from V and 8 bases from J, with 13 bases between. The germline V gene has CDR1 SGDLS and CDR2 YYNGEE. CDR3 sequence: CASREGTLEAFF. CDR3 bases: TGTGCCAGCAGGGAGGGCACACTCGAAGCTTTCTTT.

This clonotype was picked up many times. This chain uses TRBV4-1 with TRBJ2-7, with D possibly being TRBD1 (6 bases). The germline CDR1 and CDR2 sequences are MGHRA and YSYEKL. This CDR3 spans 14 amino acids. The V gene lost 7 bases and the J gene lost 0 bases, with 13 bases spanning the gap. CDR3 DNA: TGCGCCAGCATACCTACAGGGAGCTCCTACGAGCAGTACTTC. Amino acid sequence: CASIPTGSSYEQYF.

This clonotype was recorded at least ten times. The chain has TRBV5-5 and TRBJ1-1, with a possible D match to TRBD1 (6 bases). Germline values: CDR1 SGHKS, CDR2 YYEKEE (reference sequence). This CDR3 has 14 residues. Trimming cost V 4 bases and J 5 bases, with 15 bases left between them. CDR3 in amino acids: CASSPGAPGTEAFF. As DNA, the CDR3 is TGTGCCAGCAGCCCGGGGGCTCCCGGGACTGAAGCTTTCTTT.

Comment on this clonotype: This may come from a read error, since a much larger clone is one base off. The rearrangement links TRBV5-6 to TRBJ1-4; D might be TRBD1 (6 bases). This CDR3 is built from 16 residues. The germline CDR1 and CDR2 sequences are SGHDT and YYEEEE. CDR3 coding DNA: TGTGCCAGCAGCTTGGCCCTGCAGGGGATGTATGAAAAACTGGTTTTT. It is translated as CASSLALQGMYEKLVF.

In this sample, this clonotype turned up many times. This rearrangement joins TRBV19 to TRBJ2-1; TRBD2 matches at 7 bases. The CDR3 totals 11 residues. Germline V lookup: CDR1 LNHDA, CDR2 SQIVND (reference sequence). V trimming: 6 bases; J trimming: 8 bases; junction bases outside the gene matches: 1. For the CDR3, the DNA is TGTGCCAGTAGCCGGGGGGATGAGCAGTTCTTC. It translates to CASSRGDEQFF.

The CDR3 DNA sequence: TGCAGTGCTAGAGATCCATCGCGGAACCTGCAGTTCTTC. It translates to CSARDPSRNLQFF. This chain links TRBV20-1 with TRBJ2-1; no definite D call. From germline, CDR1 is DFQATT and CDR2 SNEGSKA (reference sequence). V shed 0 bases and J shed 12 bases, with 15 bases lying between them. The CDR3 contains 13 residues.